Here is one T cell receptor beta chain with its context. This receptor's antigen is unknown. A much bigger clone sits one base away, suggesting this may be a read error. Systemically healthy Caucasian individuals from Russia, some 40 in total and aged about 6 to 90 years, were included as donors. Each donor gave approximately 10 milliliters of peripheral blood, collected into EDTA-treated Vacutainer tubes. Ficoll-Paque density-gradient centrifugation was used to isolate PBMCs, with at least 7 million per sample. Total RNA, at least 6 micrograms per sample, was extracted from PBMCs with Trizol reagent. For every donor, flow cytometry on a PBMC aliquot measured the percentage of naive CD45RAhigh/CD27high T cells. The data are from a study of blood T cells in healthy people across ages (dated by TCRdb to about 2015). Context from the whole study: Template switching captured roughly one uniquely barcoded TCR beta cDNA molecule per two T cells in model experiments. The donors were divided into four age groups: young (average around 16 years), middle-aged (approximately 41), aged (about 56) and long-lived (roughly 88). Donors of different ages were randomly distributed across sequencing lanes to avoid experimental bias. To track age-related changes in TCR beta repertoire diversity, the study relied on deep sequencing normalized with unique cDNA molecular identifiers. For two donors (one aged 18 to 29 and one aged 80 or older), the study analyzed two additional independent replicas of 1 million unique cDNA reads from the same blood draw. Summary of the overall study and its limitations: Observed TCR beta diversity per million T cells fell roughly linearly with age, and a significant reduction was already apparent by age about 36. The percentage of naive T cells measured by flow cytometry correlated strongly with observed TCR beta diversity. Because profiling used bulk unsorted PBMCs, naive and antigen-experienced compartments could not be compared conclusively. Because the CMV infection status of the donors was unknown, age-related changes in expanded clonotypes may potentially have been confounded. Estimates of total diversity from one million sequenced T cells were regarded as lower bounds and underestimates. Compared with the aged group, the long-lived group had more naive CD4+ T cells, fewer expanded clones and increased TCR diversity, a pattern suggesting age selection.

Library preparation employed 5' RACE. For sequencing, an Illumina HiSeq 2500 was employed. A second PCR of about 6 to 12 cycles was run with a J-beta primer mix and a sample-barcoded 5' primer. A unique molecular identifier was introduced onto each TCR beta cDNA molecule by a template-switch 5' adaptor carrying 12 random nucleotides. Each sample yielded at least 2.5 million CDR3-containing paired-end reads. All of the RNA was converted into first-strand cDNA using the Mint cDNA synthesis kit, with a TRBC-specific oligonucleotide serving as the primer. All cDNA was treated with uracil-DNA glycosylase and then went through a first 18-cycle PCR with the universal primers M1SS and BC2_uni_R. Concerning the study's data processing: Normalization of each sample was performed by random selection of 1 million high-quality reads, each carrying a distinct molecular identifier. Instead of being binned into consensus sequences, reads that shared molecular identifiers were thrown out. MiTCR, set to a Q25 quality threshold and the strictest error-elimination algorithm, was used for CDR3 identification, clonotype clustering and error correction. A nonparametric unseen species model using Euler transformation provided a lower-bound estimate of total TCR beta diversity. The raw public data were reprocessed by TCRdb itself: fastp quality trimming at Q25, MiXCR clonotype calling, in-frame beta chains only. A single entry per CDR3 protein holds the most common genes and DNA from its merged rows. TCRdb, rather than the study authors, made the V and J calls. The sample table contains 1,100,000 or so distinct CDR3 sequences; only one count was recorded for roughly 45% of them. The ten largest make up under 20% of the sample.

V was cut back by 3 bases and J by 5 bases, leaving a gap of 14 bases between them. From a lookup of the germline V gene (reference sequence), CDR1 and CDR2 are DFQATT and SNEGSKA. Inclusive of the bounding cysteine and phenylalanine, the CDR3 is 14 residues long. The DNA shown is the 42-base CDR3, in frame from base 1. The sample taken for sequencing was blood. The chain is made from TRBV20-1 and TRBJ2-1; the D gene assignment is ambiguous. The sequence was obtained from a woman aged 60 to 75 in good health. For the CDR3, the sequence is CSASVVALDNEQFF. The DNA sequence reads TGCAGTGCTAGTGTGGTGGCTTTGGACAATGAGCAGTTCTTC.